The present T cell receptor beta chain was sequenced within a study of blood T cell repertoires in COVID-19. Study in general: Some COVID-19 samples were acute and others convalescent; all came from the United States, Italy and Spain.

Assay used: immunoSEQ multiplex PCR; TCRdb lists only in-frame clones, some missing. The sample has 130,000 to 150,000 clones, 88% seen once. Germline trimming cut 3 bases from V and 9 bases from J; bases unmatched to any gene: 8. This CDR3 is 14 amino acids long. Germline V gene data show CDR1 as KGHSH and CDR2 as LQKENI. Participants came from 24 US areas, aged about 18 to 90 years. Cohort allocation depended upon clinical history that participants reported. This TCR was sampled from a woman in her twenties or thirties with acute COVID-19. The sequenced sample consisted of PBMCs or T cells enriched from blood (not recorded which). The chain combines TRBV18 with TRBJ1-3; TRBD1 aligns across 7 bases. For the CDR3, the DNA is TGTGCCAGCTCACCGAGACAGGGTGAGGGCACCATATATTTT. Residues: CASSPRQGEGTIYF.